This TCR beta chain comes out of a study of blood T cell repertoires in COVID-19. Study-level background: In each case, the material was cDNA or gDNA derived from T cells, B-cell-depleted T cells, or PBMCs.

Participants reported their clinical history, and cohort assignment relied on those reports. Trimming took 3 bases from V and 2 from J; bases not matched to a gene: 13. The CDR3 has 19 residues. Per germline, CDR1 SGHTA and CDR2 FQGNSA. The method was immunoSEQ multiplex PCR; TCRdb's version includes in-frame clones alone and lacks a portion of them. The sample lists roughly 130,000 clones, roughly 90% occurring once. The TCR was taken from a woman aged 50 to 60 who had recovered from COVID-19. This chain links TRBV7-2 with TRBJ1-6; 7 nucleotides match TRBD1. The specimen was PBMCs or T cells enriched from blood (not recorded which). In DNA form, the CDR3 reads TGTGCCAGCAGCTTGACAACCGGGACAGCTGGTACCTATAATTCACCCCTCCACTTT. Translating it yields CASSLTTGTAGTYNSPLHF.